The 21 T cell receptor beta chains listed next were all sequenced from one sample in a study of blood T cell repertoires in COVID-19. Sequenced by immunoSEQ multiplex PCR; TCRdb stores in-frame clones only, minus some. The sample gives around 140,000 clones, under 85% of which show up once; 1.6% is in the top ten. Sequencing used peripheral blood. These receptors were collected from a human donor in a cohort sampled during active COVID-19.

This chain connects TRBV7-3 to TRBJ2-3; 10 nucleotides match TRBD2. The CDR3 runs to 18 residues. The ends lost 4 bases at V and 4 bases at J; junction bases unmatched: 14. Germline CDR1 reads SGHTA; CDR2 reads FQGTGA. The CDR3 loop is CASSYLGNLAGASDTQYF. The CDR3 DNA reads as TGTGCCAGCAGCTACTTGGGGAACCTAGCGGGAGCTTCAGATACGCAGTATTTT.

The chain uses TRBV30 and TRBJ2-5; D perhaps matches TRBD1 (5 bases). In germline, CDR1 is GTSNPN, CDR2 SVGIG (reference sequence). Trimming removed 0 bases at V and 2 bases at J, with 7 bases between. This CDR3 contains 13 residues. For the CDR3, the DNA is TGTGCCTGGAGTGTACAGGTTCAAGAGACCCAGTACTTC. This translates into CAWSVQVQETQYF.

This clone showed up just a few times. In DNA, the CDR3 is TGTGCCAGCAGCCCAGAGGGGACAGATTACGAGCAGTACTTC. Protein: CASSPEGTDYEQYF. This chain uses TRBV11-2 with TRBJ2-7, with 7 bases matching TRBD1. The CDR3 contains 14 residues. J was trimmed by 4 bases and V by 5 bases; bases with no gene match: 8. Germline loops: CDR1 SGHAT, CDR2 FQNNGV.

V usage is TRBV5-5 and J usage is TRBJ2-5; the D gene is possibly TRBD1 (6 bases). CDR1 is SGHKS, CDR2 YYEKEE, per germline (reference sequence). Trimming stripped 2 bases from V and 5 bases from J, with 13 bases between. The CDR3 totals 14 residues. Here the CDR3 DNA reads TGTGCCAGCAGCTTTCAGGGGTCGAGGGAGACCCAGTACTTC. Residues: CASSFQGSRETQYF.

The chain joins TRBV6-5 to TRBJ2-5; tentative D call: TRBD2 (6 bases). The CDR3 is made up of 13 amino acids. V lost 7 bases and J lost 2, with 11 bases in between. The germline V gene encodes CDR1 MNHEY and CDR2 SVGAGI. The CDR3 nucleotides are TGTGCCAGCACCTTTGGACTACAAGAGACCCAGTACTTC. Protein product: CASTFGLQETQYF.

V gene TRBV4-1 combines with J gene TRBJ2-3; 10 bases are a match to TRBD2. The CDR3 runs to 18 residues. V lost 1 base and J lost 2; bases outside the gene matches: 9. The germline V gene encodes CDR1 MGHRA and CDR2 YSYEKL. The CDR3 spells CASSQGLTSGPNTDTQYF. CDR3 coding DNA: TGCGCCAGCAGCCAAGGTCTGACTAGCGGGCCCAACACAGATACGCAGTATTTT.

The chain combines TRBV18 with TRBJ2-1; the D gene is possibly TRBD2 (6 bases). This CDR3 contains 15 residues. Germline CDR1 reads KGHSH; CDR2 reads LQKENI. V was shortened by 2 bases and J by 7 bases, with 15 bases between the two germline ends. CDR3 region: CASSPSGPGRNEQFF. The CDR3 DNA reads as TGTGCCAGCTCACCAAGCGGGCCTGGGAGGAATGAGCAGTTCTTC.

This clone was seen a handful of times. This sample also contains other DNA sequences that code for the same CDR3. The genes are TRBV7-3 and TRBJ2-7; maybe TRBD1 (7 bases). The ends were cut back, 5 bases at V and 1 base at J, with 9 bases in the middle. The CDR3 totals 13 residues. CDR1 is SGHTA and CDR2 is FQGTGA in the germline V gene. CDR3 amino acids: CASSQGGSYEQYF. CDR3 nucleotide sequence: TGTGCCAGCAGCCAGGGGGGTTCCTACGAGCAGTACTTC.

The chain uses TRBV19 and TRBJ2-2, with a weak D call TRBD2 (6 bases). Between the trimmed V and J ends, which lost 7 bases and 3 bases, there was a span of 15 bases. The length of the CDR3 is 15 residues. The germline CDR1 and CDR2 sequences are LNHDA and SQIVND (reference sequence). CDR3 residues: CASIPSGGYTGELFF. The CDR3 nucleotides are TGTGCCAGTATCCCGTCCGGGGGTTACACCGGGGAGCTGTTTTTT.

V gene TRBV5-8 combines with J gene TRBJ1-4, with D hard to call. CDR1 and CDR2 from the germline V gene are SGHTS and YDEGEE. The ends were cut back, 1 base at V and 7 bases at J, with 14 bases in the middle. There are 15 residues in the CDR3. CDR3: CASSLSGESGEKLFF. Here the CDR3 DNA reads TGTGCCAGCAGCTTGAGCGGGGAGTCTGGTGAAAAACTGTTTTTT.

This chain joins TRBV28 and TRBJ1-2, with 8 positions matching TRBD1. Germline values: CDR1 MDHEN, CDR2 SYDVKM. This CDR3 is built from 15 residues. J gave up 14 bases and V 4 bases, and 18 bases lay outside the gene matches. The CDR3 sequence: CASSYSDRDRPNVTF. CDR3 DNA sequence: TGTGCCAGCAGTTACTCCGACCGGGACAGGCCCAACGTAACCTTC.

This rearrangement joins TRBV5-8 to TRBJ2-3; TRBD2 matches 11 bases. V lost 0 bases to trimming and J lost 8 bases; unmatched junction nucleotides: 8. This CDR3 has 16 amino acids. Per the germline V gene, CDR1 is SGHTS and CDR2 is YDEGEE. The chain's CDR3 is CASSLARSGRAATQYF. For the CDR3, the DNA is TGTGCCAGCAGCTTGGCCCGTAGCGGGAGGGCCGCTACGCAGTATTTT.

This chain uses TRBV9 with TRBJ1-4; 8 positions agree with TRBD1. J lost 10 bases, V lost 3 bases, and 11 bases had no gene match. CDR1 is SGDLS, CDR2 YYNGEE, per germline. This CDR3 contains 15 residues. CDR3 sequence: CASSGSQGARGKLFF. In DNA, the CDR3 is TGTGCCAGCAGCGGATCGCAGGGGGCGCGCGGAAAACTGTTTTTT.

V is TRBV11-1 and J is TRBJ2-3; TRBD1 is a possible D gene (6 bases). Trimming shortened V by 4 bases and J by 1 base, and 12 bases separated the two germline ends. The CDR3 has 15 residues. Germline V gene lookup returns CDR1 SGHAT and CDR2 FQDESV (reference sequence). This CDR3 is CASSSDRLRTDTQYF. As DNA, the CDR3 is TGTGCCAGCAGCTCGGACAGATTACGCACAGATACGCAGTATTTT.

The rearrangement uses TRBV2 and TRBJ2-3; no firm D call. The V end lost 8 bases, the J end lost 1 base, and 13 bases lay between the germline ends. This CDR3 is built from 14 residues. Germline V gives CDR1 SNHLY, CDR2 FYNNEI. The CDR3 sequence is CASRAPGGTDTQYF. CDR3 coding DNA: TGTGCCAGCCGAGCCCCAGGCGGCACAGATACGCAGTATTTT.

V is TRBV5-1 and J is TRBJ2-3; 7 nucleotides line up with TRBD2. The CDR3 extends over 14 amino acids. The J segment lost 3 bases and the V segment lost 4 bases, leaving 5 bases of the junction unmatched. CDR1 and CDR2 from the germline V gene are SGHRS and YFSETQ. The CDR3 region is CASSHSSGTDTQYF. Written as DNA, the CDR3 is TGCGCCAGCAGCCATTCTAGCGGAACAGATACGCAGTATTTT.

The rearrangement joins TRBV3-1 (or the pseudogene TRBV3-2) to TRBJ1-2, with D hard to call. Germline V CDR1 and CDR2: LGHDT, YNNKEL (reference sequence). This CDR3 region has 14 residues. The V and J ends lost 0 bases and 6 bases respectively, with 11 bases between them. CDR3 sequence reads: CASSQDLFGDGYTF. As DNA, the CDR3 is TGTGCCAGCAGCCAAGACCTTTTCGGGGATGGCTACACCTTC.

The sample holds one count of this clone. The sample has other DNA sequences that encode this CDR3 too. V gene TRBV5-1 combines with J gene TRBJ2-2, with D possibly being TRBD2 (5 bases). CDR3 size: 14 residues. Germline V lookup: CDR1 SGHRS, CDR2 YFSETQ. Trimming pared 3 bases from V and 4 bases from J, leaving 10 bases between. The CDR3 bases are TGCGCCAGCAGCTCGTTGGGAGCCACCGGGGAGCTGTTTTTT. It yields the protein CASSSLGATGELFF.

The chain links TRBV5-4 to TRBJ2-3, with a possible D match to TRBD2 (5 bases). The CDR3 extends over 15 amino acids. CDR1 is SGHNT, CDR2 YYREEE, per germline (reference sequence). Between the trimmed V and J ends, which lost 2 bases and 0 bases, there was a span of 10 bases. CDR3 sequence reads: CASSFRAGSTDTQYF. The CDR3 DNA follows: TGTGCCAGCAGCTTTCGTGCGGGTAGCACAGATACGCAGTATTTT.

The chain links TRBV7-2 to TRBJ2-7; TRBD1 might be the D (5 bases). The CDR3 has 14 amino acids. Trimming pared 5 bases from V and 4 bases from J, leaving 15 bases between. Germline assignment: CDR1 SGHTA and CDR2 FQGNSA. The CDR3 here is CASSRGQIPYEQYF. The CDR3 nucleotides are TGTGCCAGCAGCCGTGGACAAATCCCTTACGAGCAGTACTTC.

V is TRBV11-2 and J is TRBJ2-7, with D uncertain. The CDR3 sequence is 12 residues long. Germline V lookup: CDR1 SGHAT, CDR2 FQNNGV. The ends were cut back, 5 bases at V and 4 bases at J, with 9 bases in the middle. The CDR3, as DNA: TGTGCCAGCAGCCCCCAGATATACGAGCAGTACTTC. Its protein product is CASSPQIYEQYF.